Below, 13 T cell receptor beta chains from the same sample are listed, as sequenced in a study of technical replicates of blood from several donors. The data were produced by immunoSEQ multiplex PCR, yet TCRdb's version contains in-frame clones alone and is incomplete. The table has roughly 52,000 clones, about 95% seen once. The material sequenced was PBMCs. The source of these receptors is a human donor in good health. Some clones in this sample may be carry-over from other donors' samples.

The chain combines TRBV18 with TRBJ2-3; tentative D call: TRBD2 (5 bases). Trimming took 3 bases from V and 0 from J, leaving 13 bases between them. This CDR3 has 16 residues. Germline CDR1 reads KGHSH; CDR2 reads LQKENI. CDR3 sequence: CASSPDSSASTDTQYF. In nucleotides, the CDR3 is TGTGCCAGCTCACCGGATAGTAGCGCTAGCACAGATACGCAGTATTTT.

The chain joins TRBV6-5 to TRBJ1-2; unclear D gene. This CDR3 spans 11 amino acids. V shed 6 bases and J shed 3 bases, with 5 bases lying between them. Per germline, CDR1 MNHEY and CDR2 SVGAGI. The CDR3 spells CASSAYYGYTF. CDR3 DNA: TGTGCCAGCAGCGCGTACTATGGCTACACCTTC.

This chain connects TRBV4-1 to TRBJ2-1; 8 bases agree with TRBD2. The V and J ends lost 2 bases and 4 bases, in that order; junction bases with no gene match: 4. The germline gives CDR1 MGHRA, CDR2 YSYEKL. This CDR3 contains 15 residues. Written as DNA, the CDR3 is TGCGCCAGCAGCCAATACACGGGGGGGTACAATGAGCAGTTCTTC. Translating gives CASSQYTGGYNEQFF.

This clone showed up just once. CDR3 sequence reads: CAWRGANSNQPQHF. The CDR3 nucleotides are TGTGCCTGGCGGGGGGCAAATAGCAATCAGCCCCAGCATTTT. The rearrangement joins TRBV30 to TRBJ1-5, with D maybe TRBD1 (6 bases). CDR1 is GTSNPN and CDR2 is SVGIG in the germline V gene (reference sequence). The CDR3 contains 14 residues. V dropped 5 bases and J dropped 0 bases, with 11 bases sitting between them.

The chain combines TRBV13 with TRBJ1-3; 7 bases line up with TRBD1. Germline V gene lookup returns CDR1 PRHDT and CDR2 FYEKMQ (reference sequence). The CDR3 totals 15 residues. V dropped 2 bases and J dropped 3; count of bases not matched to a gene: 4. The CDR3 nucleotides read TGTGCCAGCAGCTTATCGAGGGGGCTTGGAAACACCATATATTTT. Translated, it gives CASSLSRGLGNTIYF.

V usage is TRBV29-1 and J usage is TRBJ1-2; 10 nucleotides agree with TRBD1. V lost 7 bases to trimming and J lost 8 bases; unmatched junction nucleotides: 10. Looked up from germline, CDR1 is SQVTM and CDR2 is ANQGSEA. This CDR3 region has 13 residues. DNA of the CDR3: TGCAGCGACAGGGACAGGGGAGCAGGAGGCTACACCTTC. Amino acids: CSDRDRGAGGYTF.

This clone has a single count. This rearrangement joins TRBV4-3 to TRBJ2-7; a possible D gene is TRBD1 (5 bases). This CDR3 region has 13 residues. Germline values: CDR1 LGHNA, CDR2 YSLEER. Between the trimmed V and J ends, which lost 4 bases and 3 bases, there was a span of 10 bases. CDR3 residues: CASSLHRGYEQYF. The CDR3, as DNA: TGCGCCAGCAGCCTCCATAGGGGCTACGAGCAGTACTTC.

The gene calls are TRBV30 and TRBJ1-5, with D possibly matching TRBD1 (5 bases). The germline V gene has CDR1 GTSNPN and CDR2 SVGIG (reference sequence). The CDR3 is 13 amino acids. V lost 1 base, J lost 4 bases, and 8 bases lay in between. The CDR3 nucleotides read TGTGCCTGGAGTGCGCGGGGGAATCAGCCCCAGCATTTT. Protein: CAWSARGNQPQHF.

The rearrangement joins TRBV5-4 to TRBJ1-5; D is possibly TRBD1 (5 bases). CDR1 and CDR2 from the germline V gene are SGHNT and YYREEE (reference sequence). CDR3 length: 16 amino acids. Trimming removed 4 bases at V and 6 bases at J, with 20 bases between. CDR3 in amino acids: CASSPGPPGGSQPQHF. DNA for the CDR3: TGTGCCAGCAGCCCAGGGCCCCCGGGAGGTAGTCAGCCCCAGCATTTT.

The J gene is TRBJ2-2, the V gene TRBV9; D may be TRBD2 (6 bases). Per the germline V gene, CDR1 is SGDLS and CDR2 is YYNGEE. Trimming cost V 2 bases and J 7 bases, with 9 bases left between them. CDR3 size: 13 residues. In DNA, the CDR3 is TGTGCCAGCAGCGTTGTGGGGGGCGGGGAGCTGTTTTTT. It codes for CASSVVGGGELFF.

The J gene is TRBJ2-7, the V gene TRBV6-5, with a possible D match to TRBD1 (5 bases). Germline CDR1 and CDR2: MNHEY and SVGAGI. V dropped 6 bases and J dropped 4 bases, with 16 bases sitting between them. The CDR3 is 14 residues long. CDR3 protein: CASSRQGEGYEQYF. The CDR3 DNA sequence: TGTGCCAGCAGCCGGCAGGGTGAAGGGTACGAGCAGTACTTC.

The chain couples TRBV6-4 to TRBJ2-5; D not certain. The CDR3 covers 16 residues. CDR1 and CDR2 from the germline V gene are MRHNA and SNTAGT. Trimming removed 7 bases at V and 4 bases at J, with 22 bases between. The CDR3 DNA follows: TGTGCCAGCACTAATTACCTACACCCTCCAGGAGAGACCCAGTACTTC. This codes for CASTNYLHPPGETQYF.

The sample holds one count of this clone. The chain recombines TRBV19 with TRBJ1-4, with D hard to call. V was cut by 8 bases and J by 0 bases, with 10 bases left in between. The CDR3 runs to 14 residues. Germline loops: CDR1 LNHDA, CDR2 SQIVND (reference sequence). The CDR3 loop reads CASAREATNEKLFF. DNA for the CDR3: TGTGCCAGTGCTCGGGAGGCAACTAATGAAAAACTGTTTTTT.